This T cell receptor beta chain was obtained from a study of T cell responses to AZD1222 COVID-19 vaccine. As for the study in general: Analysis merged second doses at about 4 or about 12 weeks.

Sequencing used immunoSEQ multiplex PCR; TCRdb keeps in-frame clones, though not all of them. The table has around 52,000 clones, around 87% seen once. This clone was recorded only once. Its antigen is currently unknown. Overall study results and limits: Two doses of AZD1222 preceded a rise in Spike-specific TCR breadth and depth.

The CDR3 loop spans 14 amino acids. CDR1 is MDHEN, CDR2 SYDVKM, per germline. The V segment lost 8 bases and the J segment 2 bases; nucleotides outside the gene matches: 6. The chain links TRBV28 to TRBJ2-5, with 9 bases aligning to TRBD2. This receptor was taken from an adult in good health. Sequencing used peripheral blood, obtained on day 0 of AZD1222 vaccination. For the CDR3, the DNA is TGTGCCAGCGGATTAGCGGGAGAACAAGAGACCCAGTACTTC. Its translation is CASGLAGEQETQYF. The full variable domain, its missing parts supplied by reference TRBV28 and TRBJ2-5, is DVKVTQSSRYLVKRTGEKVFLECVQDMDHENMFWYRQDPGLGLRLIYFSYDVKMKEKGDIPEGYSVSREKKERFSLILESASTNQTSMYLCASGLAGEQETQYFGPGTRLLVL.